This note documents a single TCR beta chain sequence. These data are taken from a study of shared T cell receptors in the human thymus. Sequencing was performed with immunoSEQ multiplex PCR; in TCRdb, only in-frame clones are kept and a portion is missing. Among about 380,000 clones listed, approximately 95% were seen once. Trimming at V came to 2 bases and at J to 1 base, leaving 3 bases not matched to a gene. The CDR3 covers 15 residues. Germline lookup yields CDR1 MRHNA and CDR2 SNTAGT. The gene calls are TRBV6-4 and TRBJ2-7; TRBD2 aligns across 9 bases. What was sequenced was thymocytes. The sequence derives from a human donor. This CDR3 is CASSDEAGGSYEQYF. The CDR3 region has the DNA TGTGCCAGCAGTGACGAAGCGGGGGGTTCCTACGAGCAGTACTTC.